This TCR beta chain is from a study of post-analysis software for immune sequencing data. Turning to this clonotype: Antigen specificity is unknown.

With 3 bases clipped from V and 4 bases from J, the junction kept 8 bases outside the gene matches. The CDR3 runs to 16 residues. Germline assignment: CDR1 MGHRA and CDR2 YSYEKL. The library was made from cDNA and included unique molecular identifiers. MiXCR was run by TCRdb on the PCR reads, yielding one entry per CDR3 protein. The table shows hundreds of thousands of distinct CDR3 sequences, with approximately 53% occurring only once. Findings and caveats of the study: There were about five TRBV segments more frequent in patients than controls, and TRBV5-6, TRBV5-1 and TRBV20-1 were among them. Normalized Chao1 diversity was significantly lower in multiple sclerosis patients than in controls.

This rearrangement joins TRBV4-1 to TRBJ2-1; TRBD2 matches 8 bases. The sequence was obtained from a girl aged 5 to 17 with multiple sclerosis. The sequenced sample was blood. CDR3 amino acids: CASSHKGLAAYNEQFF. The CDR3 DNA reads TGCGCCAGCAGCCATAAAGGACTAGCCGCATACAATGAGCAGTTCTTC.